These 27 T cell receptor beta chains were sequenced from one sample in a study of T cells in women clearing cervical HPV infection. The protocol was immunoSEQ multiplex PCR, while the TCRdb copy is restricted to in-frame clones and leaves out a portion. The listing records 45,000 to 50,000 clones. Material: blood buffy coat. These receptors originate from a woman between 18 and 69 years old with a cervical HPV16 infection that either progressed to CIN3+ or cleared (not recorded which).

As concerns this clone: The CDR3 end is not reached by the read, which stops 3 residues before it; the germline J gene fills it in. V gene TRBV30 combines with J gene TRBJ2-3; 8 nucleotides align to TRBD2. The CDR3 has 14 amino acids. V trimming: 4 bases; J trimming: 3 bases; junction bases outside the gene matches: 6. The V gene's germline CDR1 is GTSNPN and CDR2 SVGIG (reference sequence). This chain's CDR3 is CAWNLLAATDTQYF. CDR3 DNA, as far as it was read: TGTGCCTGGAATCTACTAGCGGCTACAGATACG.

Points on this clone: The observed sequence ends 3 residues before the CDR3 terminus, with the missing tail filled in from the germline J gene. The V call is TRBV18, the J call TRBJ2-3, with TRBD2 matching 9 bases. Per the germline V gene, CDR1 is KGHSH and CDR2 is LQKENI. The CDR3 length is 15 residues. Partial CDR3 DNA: TGTGCCAGCTCACCATTAAGGACTAGCGTGGAGACG. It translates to CASSPLRTSVET. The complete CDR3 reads CASSPLRTSVETQYF.

The CDR3 protein is CAAQRMAKNIQYF. The DNA read from the CDR3 is TGTGCCGCACAGAGGATGGCCAAAAACATT. The chain joins TRBV2 to TRBJ2-4; D gene ambiguous. Read sequence stops 3 residues before the CDR3 end, and the germline J gene provides the missing end. Germline V gene lookup returns CDR1 SNHLY and CDR2 FYNNEI. Trimming pared 11 bases from V and 1 base from J, leaving 12 bases between. CDR3 length equals 13 residues.

The sequenced CDR3 bases are TGTGCCATCAGTGAGATAGGACAGGGTAGATCCGAG. As protein: CAISEIGQGRSE. The entire CDR3 protein is CAISEIGQGRSEQYF. The chain combines TRBV10-3 with TRBJ2-7; 8 nucleotides agree with TRBD1. The read comes to an end 3 residues before the CDR3 does, leaving the germline J gene to fill in the end. This CDR3 has 15 amino acids. The V gene's germline CDR1 is ENHRY and CDR2 SYGVKD. V shed 2 bases, J shed 6 bases, and the junction held 9 bases outside the gene matches.

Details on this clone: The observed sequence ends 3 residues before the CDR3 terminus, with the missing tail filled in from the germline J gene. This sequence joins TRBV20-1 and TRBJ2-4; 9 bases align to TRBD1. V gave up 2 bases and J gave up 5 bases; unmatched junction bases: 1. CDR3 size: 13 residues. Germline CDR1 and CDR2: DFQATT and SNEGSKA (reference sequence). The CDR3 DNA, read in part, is TGCAGTGCTAGACGGGACAGGGAAAACATT. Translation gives CSARRDRENI. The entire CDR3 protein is CSARRDRENIQYF.

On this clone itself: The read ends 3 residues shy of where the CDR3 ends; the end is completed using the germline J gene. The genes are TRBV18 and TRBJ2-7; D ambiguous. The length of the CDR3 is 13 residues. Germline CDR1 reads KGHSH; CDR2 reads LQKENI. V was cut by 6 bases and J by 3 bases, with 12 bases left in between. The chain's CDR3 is CASSLPTVYEQYF. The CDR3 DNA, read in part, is TGTGCCAGCTCGCTTCCAACGGTCTACGAG.

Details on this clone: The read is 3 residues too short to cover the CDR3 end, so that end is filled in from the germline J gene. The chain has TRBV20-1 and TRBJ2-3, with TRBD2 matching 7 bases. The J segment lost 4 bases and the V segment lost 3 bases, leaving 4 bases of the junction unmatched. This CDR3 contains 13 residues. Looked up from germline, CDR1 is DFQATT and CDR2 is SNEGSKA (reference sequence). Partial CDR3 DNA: TGCAGTGCTAGTGGACTAGAAGCAGATACG. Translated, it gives CSASGLEADT. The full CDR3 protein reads CSASGLEADTQYF.

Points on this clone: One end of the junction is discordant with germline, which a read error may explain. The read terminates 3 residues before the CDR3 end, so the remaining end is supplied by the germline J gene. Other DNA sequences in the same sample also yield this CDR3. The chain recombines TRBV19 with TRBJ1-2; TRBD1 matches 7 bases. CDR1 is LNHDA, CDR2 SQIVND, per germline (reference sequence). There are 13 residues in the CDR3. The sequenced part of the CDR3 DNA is TGTGCCAGTAGTATTCGGGACAGAGATGGA. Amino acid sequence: CASSIRDRDG. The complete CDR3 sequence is CASSIRDRDGYTF.

The sequenced CDR3 bases are TGTGCCAGTGCGGGGGAATCGAAGAATTCACCC. Translation: CASAGESKNSP. The whole CDR3 sequence reads CASAGESKNSPLHF. The chain uses TRBV19 and TRBJ1-6, with a weak D call TRBD1 (5 bases). Read coverage stops 3 residues before the CDR3 terminus; the germline J gene supplies the remainder. V was clipped by 8 bases and J by 7 bases, with 15 bases between them. Germline lookup yields CDR1 LNHDA and CDR2 SQIVND (reference sequence). CDR3 size: 14 residues. Based on the CDR3 plus reference TRBV19 and TRBJ1-6, the full variable domain is DGGITQSPKYLFRKEGQNVTLSCEQNLNHDAMYWYRQDPGQGLRLIYYSQIVNDFQKGDIAEGYSVSREKKESFPLTVTSAQKNPTAFYLCASAGESKNSPLHFGNGTRLTVT.

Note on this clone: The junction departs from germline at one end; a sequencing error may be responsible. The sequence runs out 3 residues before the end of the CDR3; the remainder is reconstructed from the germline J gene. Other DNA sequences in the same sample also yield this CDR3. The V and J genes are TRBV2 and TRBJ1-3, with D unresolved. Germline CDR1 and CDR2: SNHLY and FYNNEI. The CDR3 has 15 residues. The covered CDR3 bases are TGTGCCAGCAGTGAGTTTAACCAGGCTGGAAACACG. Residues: CASSEFNQAGNT. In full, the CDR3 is CASSEFNQAGNTIYF.

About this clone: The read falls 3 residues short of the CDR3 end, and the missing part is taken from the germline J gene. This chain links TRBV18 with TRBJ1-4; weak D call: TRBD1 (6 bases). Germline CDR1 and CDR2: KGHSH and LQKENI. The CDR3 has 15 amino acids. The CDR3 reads CASSPHRAGAEKLFF. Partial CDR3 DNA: TGTGCCAGCTCACCTCACAGGGCAGGTGCCGAGAAA.

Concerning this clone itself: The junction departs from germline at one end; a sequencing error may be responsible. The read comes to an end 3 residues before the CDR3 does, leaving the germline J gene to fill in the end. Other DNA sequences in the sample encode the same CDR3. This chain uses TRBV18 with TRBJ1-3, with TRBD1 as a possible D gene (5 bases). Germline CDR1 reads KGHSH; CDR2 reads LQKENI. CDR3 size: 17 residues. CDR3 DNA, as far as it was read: TGTGCCAGCTCACCAAACTCGGCACAGGTAGCTGGAAACACA. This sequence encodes CASSPNSAQVAGNT. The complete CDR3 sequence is CASSPNSAQVAGNTIYF.

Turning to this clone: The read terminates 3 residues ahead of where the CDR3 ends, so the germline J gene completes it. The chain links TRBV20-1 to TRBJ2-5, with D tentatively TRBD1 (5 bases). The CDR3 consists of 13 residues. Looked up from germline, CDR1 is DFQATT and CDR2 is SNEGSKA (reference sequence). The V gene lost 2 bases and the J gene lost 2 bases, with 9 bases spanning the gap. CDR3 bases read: TGCAGTGCTAGATCAGACAGTCAAGAGACC. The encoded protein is CSARSDSQET. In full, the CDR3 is CSARSDSQETQYF.

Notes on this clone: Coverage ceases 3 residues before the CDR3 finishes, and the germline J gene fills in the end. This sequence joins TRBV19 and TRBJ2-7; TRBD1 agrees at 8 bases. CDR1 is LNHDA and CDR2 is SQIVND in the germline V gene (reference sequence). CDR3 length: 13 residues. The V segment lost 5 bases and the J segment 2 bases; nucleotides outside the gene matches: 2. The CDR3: CASSAGGPYEQYF. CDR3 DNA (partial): TGTGCCAGTAGTGCAGGGGGCCCCTACGAG.

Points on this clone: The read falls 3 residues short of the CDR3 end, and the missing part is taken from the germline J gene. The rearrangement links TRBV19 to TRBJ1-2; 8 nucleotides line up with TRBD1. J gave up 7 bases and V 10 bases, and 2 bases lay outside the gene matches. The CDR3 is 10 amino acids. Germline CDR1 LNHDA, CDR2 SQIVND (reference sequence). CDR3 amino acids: CAKTGAGYTF. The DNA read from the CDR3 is TGTGCCAAGACAGGGGCTGGC.

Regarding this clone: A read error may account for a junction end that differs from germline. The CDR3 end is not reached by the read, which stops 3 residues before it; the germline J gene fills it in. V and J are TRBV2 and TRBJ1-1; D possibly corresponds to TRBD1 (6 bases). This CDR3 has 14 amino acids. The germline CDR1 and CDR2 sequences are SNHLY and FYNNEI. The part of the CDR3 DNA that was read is TGTGCCAGCACTGAACAGGGACAGAACACTGAA. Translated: CASTEQGQNTE. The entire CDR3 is CASTEQGQNTEAFF.

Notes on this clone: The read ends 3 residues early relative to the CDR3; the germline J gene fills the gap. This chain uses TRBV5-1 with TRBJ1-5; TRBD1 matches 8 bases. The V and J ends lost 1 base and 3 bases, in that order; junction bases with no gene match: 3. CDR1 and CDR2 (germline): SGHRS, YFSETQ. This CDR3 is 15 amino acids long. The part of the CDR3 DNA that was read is TGCGCCAGCAGCTTGATGACAGGGGACAATCAGCCC. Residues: CASSLMTGDNQP. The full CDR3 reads CASSLMTGDNQPQHF.

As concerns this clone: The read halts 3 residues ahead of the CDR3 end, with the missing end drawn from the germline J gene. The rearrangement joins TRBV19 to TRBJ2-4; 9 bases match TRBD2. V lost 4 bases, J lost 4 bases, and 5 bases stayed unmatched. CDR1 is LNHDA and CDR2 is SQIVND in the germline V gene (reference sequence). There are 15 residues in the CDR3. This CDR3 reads CASSREAGGKNIQYF. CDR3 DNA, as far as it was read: TGTGCCAGTAGTAGGGAAGCGGGAGGTAAAAACATT.

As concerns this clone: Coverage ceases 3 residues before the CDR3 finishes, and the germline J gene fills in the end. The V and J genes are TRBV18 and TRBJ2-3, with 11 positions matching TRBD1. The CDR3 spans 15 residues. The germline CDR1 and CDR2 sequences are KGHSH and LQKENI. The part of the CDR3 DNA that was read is TGTGCCAGCTCACCAGGACAGGGGGCGCGGGAGACG. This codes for CASSPGQGARET. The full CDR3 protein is CASSPGQGARETQYF. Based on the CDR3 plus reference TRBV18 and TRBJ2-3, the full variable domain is NAGVMQNPRHLVRRRGQEARLRCSPMKGHSHVYWYRQLPEEGLKFMVYLQKENIIDESGMPKERFSAEFPKEGPSILRIQQVVRGDSAAYFCASSPGQGARETQYFGPGTRLTVL.

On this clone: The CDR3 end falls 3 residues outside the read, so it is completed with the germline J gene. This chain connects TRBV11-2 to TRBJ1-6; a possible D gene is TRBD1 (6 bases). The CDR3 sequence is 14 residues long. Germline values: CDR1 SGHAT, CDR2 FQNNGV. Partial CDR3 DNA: TGTGCCAGCAGTCAGGGACATTCCCTCCACCCC. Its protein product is CASSQGHSLHP. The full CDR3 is CASSQGHSLHPLHF.

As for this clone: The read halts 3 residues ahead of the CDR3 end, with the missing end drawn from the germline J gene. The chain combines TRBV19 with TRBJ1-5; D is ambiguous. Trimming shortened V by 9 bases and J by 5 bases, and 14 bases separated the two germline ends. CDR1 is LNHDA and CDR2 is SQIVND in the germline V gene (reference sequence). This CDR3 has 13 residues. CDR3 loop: CASHEQVYQPQHF. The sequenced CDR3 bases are TGTGCCAGCCACGAGCAGGTTTATCAGCCC.

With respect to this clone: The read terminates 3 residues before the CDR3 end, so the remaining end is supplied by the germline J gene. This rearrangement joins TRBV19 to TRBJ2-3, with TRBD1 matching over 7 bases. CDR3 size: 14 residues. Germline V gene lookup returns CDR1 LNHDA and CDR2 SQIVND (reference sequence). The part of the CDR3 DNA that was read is TGTGCCAGTAGTGTCGGACAGGATAATCAGCCG. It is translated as CASSVGQDNQP. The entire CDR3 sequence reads CASSVGQDNQPQYF.

CDR3 sequence: CASSLSSRRNIQYF. CDR3 bases read: TGTGCCAGCAGCTTATCGAGTAGGCGGAACATT. The chain couples TRBV7-9 to TRBJ2-4; D is unresolved. Sequencing ends 3 residues short of the CDR3 end; the germline J gene provides the rest. Germline V CDR1 and CDR2: SEHNR, FQNEAQ (reference sequence). The CDR3 contains 14 residues. The ends were cut back, 2 bases at V and 7 bases at J, with 12 bases in the middle. Variable domain in full (rest from reference TRBV7-9 and TRBJ2-4): DTGVSQNPRHKITKRGQNVTFRCDPISEHNRLYWYRQTLGQGPEFLTYFQNEAQLEKSRLLSDRFSAERPKGSFSTLEIQRTEQGDSAMYLCASSLSSRRNIQYFGAGTRLSVL.

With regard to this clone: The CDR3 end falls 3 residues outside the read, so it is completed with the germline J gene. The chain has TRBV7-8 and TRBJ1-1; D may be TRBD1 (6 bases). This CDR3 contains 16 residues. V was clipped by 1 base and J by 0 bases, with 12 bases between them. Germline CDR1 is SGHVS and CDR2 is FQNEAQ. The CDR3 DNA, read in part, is TGTGCCAGCAGCTTAGTGTTTACAGGGCTGAACACTGAA. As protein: CASSLVFTGLNTE. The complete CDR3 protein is CASSLVFTGLNTEAFF. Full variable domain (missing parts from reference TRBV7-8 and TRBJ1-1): GAGVSQSPRYKVAKRGQDVALRCDPISGHVSLFWYQQALGQGPEFLTYFQNEAQLDKSGLPSDRFFAERPEGSVSTLKIQRTQQEDSAVYLCASSLVFTGLNTEAFFGQGTRLTVV.

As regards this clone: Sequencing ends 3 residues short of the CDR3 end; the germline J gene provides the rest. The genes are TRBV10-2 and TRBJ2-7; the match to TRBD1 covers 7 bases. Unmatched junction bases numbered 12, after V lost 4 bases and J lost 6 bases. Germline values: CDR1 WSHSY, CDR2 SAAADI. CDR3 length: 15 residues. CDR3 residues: CASSVLDRVTFEQYF. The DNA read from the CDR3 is TGCGCCAGCAGTGTCCTCGACAGGGTCACATTCGAG.

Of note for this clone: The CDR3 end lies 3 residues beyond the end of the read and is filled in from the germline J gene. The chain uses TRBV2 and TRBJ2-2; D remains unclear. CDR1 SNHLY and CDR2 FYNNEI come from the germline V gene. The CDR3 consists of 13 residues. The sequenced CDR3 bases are TGTGCCAGCAATTACAGAGAAAATGAAAAG. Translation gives CASNYRENEK. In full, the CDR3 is CASNYRENEKLFF.

CDR3 sequence reads: CAWSGTATEAFF. Incomplete CDR3 DNA: TGTGCCTGGAGTGGGACAGCCACTGAA. The genes are TRBV30 and TRBJ1-1, with D perhaps TRBD1 (6 bases). The DNA ends 3 residues before the CDR3 does, and the rest of the CDR3 is filled in from the germline J gene. Germline CDR1 is GTSNPN and CDR2 is SVGIG (reference sequence). The CDR3 is 12 residues long. V gave up 1 base and J gave up 4 bases, with 7 bases separating them.